This TCR beta chain is from a study of blood T cell repertoires in COVID-19. This CDR3 contains 16 residues. Trimming removed 0 bases from V and 6 bases from J, with 17 bases in between. From germline, CDR1 is SGDLS and CDR2 YYNGEE. The repertoire was sequenced with immunoSEQ multiplex PCR; TCRdb's copy has only in-frame clones and lacks some. The sample holds under 450,000 clones, about 80% seen once. In this sample, this clone turned up a few times. The chain has TRBV9 and TRBJ2-3; D is possibly TRBD2 (6 bases). The sequence derives from a human donor with acute or convalescent COVID-19. The donor label of this sample is uncertain. Sequencing was done on a sample of peripheral blood. CDR3 residues: CASSVAVGGGADTQYF. CDR3 nucleotide sequence: TGTGCCAGCAGCGTAGCAGTGGGAGGCGGTGCGGATACGCAGTATTTT.